This TCR beta chain was found in a study of CD8+CD57+ T cells in acquired aplastic anemia. In this sample, this clonotype turned up many times. Germline assignment: CDR1 LNHNV and CDR2 YYDKDF (reference sequence). The V gene lost 5 bases and the J gene lost 1 base, with 6 bases spanning the gap. CDR3 length equals 13 residues. Using genomic DNA as the template, TCR beta VDJ and CDR3 profiling was carried out. TCRdb reprocessed the reads with MiXCR, giving one entry per CDR3 protein. Of under 500,000 distinct CDR3 sequences listed, less than 35% are singletons. Whoever was chosen for sequencing had shown CD8+CD57+ cell expansion by flow cytometry. Every patient presented with severe acquired aplastic anemia.

The sample consisted of sorted CD4+, CD8+, or CD8+CD57+ T cells (not recorded which) from PBMCs. The source of this sequence is a human donor with aplastic anemia. The genes are TRBV15 and TRBJ2-1; tentatively, D is TRBD1 (5 bases). The DNA of the CDR3 is TGTGCCACCAGCCCAGGGTCCTACAATGAGCAGTTCTTC. Amino acid sequence: CATSPGSYNEQFF.